This T cell receptor beta chain was found in a study of shared clonotypes between healthy human individuals. Study conclusions and caveats: Only blood samples were collected, and tissue repertoires likely differ.

With unsorted samples, genomic DNA was obtained from 100 million or so PBMCs. The team ran DNA from unsorted PBMCs on ten immunoSEQ deep assay plates for sequencing. TCRdb's table, derived via immunoSEQ multiplex PCR, lists solely in-frame clones and lacks some. This sample has 450,000 to 500,000 clones, with less than 80% found just once. To note about this clone: Its antigen is not known.

The source material was PBMCs. The clonotype originates from a woman aged 35 to 49 in good health. Some clones in this sample may be carry-over from other donors' samples.

The chain's CDR3 is CASSRGTDNEQFF. In nucleotides, the CDR3 is TGTGCCAGCAGCCGCGGGACCGACAATGAGCAGTTCTTC. The J gene is TRBJ2-1, the V gene TRBV9; D may be TRBD2 (6 bases). V dropped 4 bases and J dropped 5 bases, with 10 bases sitting between them. Germline V gives CDR1 SGDLS, CDR2 YYNGEE. The CDR3 totals 13 residues.